This T cell receptor beta chain was observed in a study of read filtering for tumor transcriptome and immune sequencing. Study-level points and caveats: The CD138-negative fraction was mixed bone marrow immune cells, not pure T cells.

This clonotype was found a few times. The antigen remains undetermined. From 400 to 450 ng of RNA, a library with molecular barcoded alpha/delta and beta/gamma adaptors was made. TCRdb re-derived calls from the reads in MiXCR, one entry per CDR3 protein. Among 90,000 or so distinct CDR3 sequences listed, around a fifth were seen once. The receptor's source is a donor at least 40 years old with multiple myeloma. The sequenced sample was a population of CD138-negative cells sorted from bone marrow.

The CDR3 here is CAWKRGTTEAFF. As DNA, the CDR3 is TGTGCCTGGAAAAGGGGTACCACTGAAGCTTTCTTT. This chain links TRBV30 with TRBJ1-1, with a possible D match to TRBD1 (5 bases). CDR1 and CDR2 (germline): GTSNPN, SVGIG (reference sequence). Trimming shortened V by 4 bases and J by 4 bases, and 10 bases separated the two germline ends. This CDR3 comprises 12 residues.